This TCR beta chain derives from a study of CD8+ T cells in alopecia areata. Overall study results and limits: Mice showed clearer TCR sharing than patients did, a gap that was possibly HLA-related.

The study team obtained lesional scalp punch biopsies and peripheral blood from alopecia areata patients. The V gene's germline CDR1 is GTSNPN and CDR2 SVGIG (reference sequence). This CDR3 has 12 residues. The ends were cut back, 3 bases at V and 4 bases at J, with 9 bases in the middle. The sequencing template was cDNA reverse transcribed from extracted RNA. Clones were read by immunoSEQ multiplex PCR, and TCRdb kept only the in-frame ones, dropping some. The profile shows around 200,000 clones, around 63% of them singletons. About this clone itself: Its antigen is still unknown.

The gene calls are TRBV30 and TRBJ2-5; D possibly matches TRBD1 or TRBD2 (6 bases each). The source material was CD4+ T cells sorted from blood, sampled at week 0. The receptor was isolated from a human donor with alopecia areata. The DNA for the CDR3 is TGTGCCTGGAGAGGGGGGCGAGAGACCCAGTACTTC. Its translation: CAWRGGRETQYF.